This T cell receptor beta chain came from a study of cytomegalovirus exposure and HLA in healthy donors. Study outcomes and limitations: Both high specificity and high sensitivity reportedly marked the classifier's diagnosis of cytomegalovirus status. Most TCRs appeared rarely, but some public TCRs recurred in many donors.

This CDR3 is 15 amino acids long. CDR1 is MNHEY and CDR2 is SVGAGI in the germline V gene. Trimming at V came to 6 bases and at J to 0 bases, leaving 4 bases not matched to a gene. Data came from immunoSEQ multiplex PCR; TCRdb stores just in-frame clones and leaves some out. The data hold over 150,000 clones, with about 85% observed a single time. About this clone itself: Its matching antigen is unknown.

Sequenced input: PBMCs. The sequence came from a man aged 18-30 years in good health and CMV-seropositive. This chain joins TRBV6-5 and TRBJ2-2; 7 nucleotides match TRBD2. The CDR3 here is CASSRTRANTGELFF. CDR3 in DNA: TGTGCCAGCAGCCGGACTAGGGCGAACACCGGGGAGCTGTTTTTT.